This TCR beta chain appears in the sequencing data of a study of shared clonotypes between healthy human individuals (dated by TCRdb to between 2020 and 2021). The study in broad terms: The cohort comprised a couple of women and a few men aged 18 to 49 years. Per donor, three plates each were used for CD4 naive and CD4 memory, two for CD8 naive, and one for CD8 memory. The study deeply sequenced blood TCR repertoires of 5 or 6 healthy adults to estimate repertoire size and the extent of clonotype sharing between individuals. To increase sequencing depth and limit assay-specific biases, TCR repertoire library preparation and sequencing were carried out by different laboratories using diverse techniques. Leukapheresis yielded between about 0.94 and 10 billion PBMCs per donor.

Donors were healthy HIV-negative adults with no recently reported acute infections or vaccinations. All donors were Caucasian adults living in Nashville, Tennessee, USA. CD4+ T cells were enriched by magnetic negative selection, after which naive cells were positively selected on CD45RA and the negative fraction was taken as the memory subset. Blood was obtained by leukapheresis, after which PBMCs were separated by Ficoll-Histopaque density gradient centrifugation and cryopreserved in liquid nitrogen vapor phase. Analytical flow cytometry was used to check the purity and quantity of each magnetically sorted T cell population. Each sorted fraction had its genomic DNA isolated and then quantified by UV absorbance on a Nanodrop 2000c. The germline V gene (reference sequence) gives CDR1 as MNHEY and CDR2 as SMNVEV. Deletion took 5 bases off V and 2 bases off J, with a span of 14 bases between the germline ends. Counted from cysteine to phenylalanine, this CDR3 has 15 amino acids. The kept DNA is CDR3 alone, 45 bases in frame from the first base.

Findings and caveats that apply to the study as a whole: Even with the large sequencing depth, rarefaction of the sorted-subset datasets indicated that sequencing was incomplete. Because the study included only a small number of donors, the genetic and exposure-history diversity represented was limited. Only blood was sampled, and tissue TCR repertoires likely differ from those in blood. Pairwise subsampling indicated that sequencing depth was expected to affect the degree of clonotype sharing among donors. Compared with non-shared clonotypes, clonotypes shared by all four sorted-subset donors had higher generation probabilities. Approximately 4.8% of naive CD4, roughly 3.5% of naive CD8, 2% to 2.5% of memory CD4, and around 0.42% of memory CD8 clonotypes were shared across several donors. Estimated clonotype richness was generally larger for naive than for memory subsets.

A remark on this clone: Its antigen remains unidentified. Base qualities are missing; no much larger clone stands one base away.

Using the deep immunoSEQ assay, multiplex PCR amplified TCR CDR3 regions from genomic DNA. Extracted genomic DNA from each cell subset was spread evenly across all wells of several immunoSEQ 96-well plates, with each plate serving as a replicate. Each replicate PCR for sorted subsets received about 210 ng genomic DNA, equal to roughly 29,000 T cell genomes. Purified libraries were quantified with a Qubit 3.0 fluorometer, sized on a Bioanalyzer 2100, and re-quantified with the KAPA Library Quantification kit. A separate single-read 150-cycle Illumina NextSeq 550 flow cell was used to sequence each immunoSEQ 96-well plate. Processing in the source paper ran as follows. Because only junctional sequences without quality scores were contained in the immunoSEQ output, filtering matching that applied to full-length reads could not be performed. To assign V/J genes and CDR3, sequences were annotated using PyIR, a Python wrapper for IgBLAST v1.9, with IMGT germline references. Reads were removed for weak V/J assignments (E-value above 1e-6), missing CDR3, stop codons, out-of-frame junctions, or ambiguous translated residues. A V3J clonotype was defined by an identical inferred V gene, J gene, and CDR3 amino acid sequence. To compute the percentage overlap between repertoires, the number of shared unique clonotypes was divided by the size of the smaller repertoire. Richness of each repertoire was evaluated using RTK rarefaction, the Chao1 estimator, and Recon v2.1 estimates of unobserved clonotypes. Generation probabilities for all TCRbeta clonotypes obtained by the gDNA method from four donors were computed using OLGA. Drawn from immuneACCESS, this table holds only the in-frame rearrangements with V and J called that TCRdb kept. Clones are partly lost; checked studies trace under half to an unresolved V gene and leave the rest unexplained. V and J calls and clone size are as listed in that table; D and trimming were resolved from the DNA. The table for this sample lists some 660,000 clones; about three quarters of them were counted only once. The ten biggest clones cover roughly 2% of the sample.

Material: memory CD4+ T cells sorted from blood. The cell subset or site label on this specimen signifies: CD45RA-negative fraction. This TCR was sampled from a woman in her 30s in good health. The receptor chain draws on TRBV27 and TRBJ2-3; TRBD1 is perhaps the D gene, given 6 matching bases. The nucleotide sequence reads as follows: TGTGCCAGCAGTCCCTCGACAGGCCACACAGATACGCAGTATTTT. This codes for CASSPSTGHTDTQYF.